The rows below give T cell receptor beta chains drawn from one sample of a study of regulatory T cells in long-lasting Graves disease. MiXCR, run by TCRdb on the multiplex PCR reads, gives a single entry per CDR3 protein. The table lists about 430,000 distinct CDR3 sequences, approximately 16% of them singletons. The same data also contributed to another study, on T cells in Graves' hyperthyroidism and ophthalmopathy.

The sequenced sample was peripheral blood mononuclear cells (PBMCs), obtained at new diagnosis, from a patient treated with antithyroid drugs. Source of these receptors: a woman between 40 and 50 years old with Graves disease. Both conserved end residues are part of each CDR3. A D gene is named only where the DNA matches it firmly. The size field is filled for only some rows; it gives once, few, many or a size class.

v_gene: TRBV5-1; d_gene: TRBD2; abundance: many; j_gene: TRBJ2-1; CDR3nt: TGCGCCAGCAGCCCGGGGACTAGCATTGTGGATGAGCAGTTCTTC; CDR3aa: CASSPGTSIVDEQFF
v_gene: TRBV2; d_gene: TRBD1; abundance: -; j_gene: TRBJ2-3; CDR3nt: TGTGCCAGCAGGCGGACAGGGACTCTCTTCACAGATACGCAGTATTTT; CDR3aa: CASRRTGTLFTDTQYF
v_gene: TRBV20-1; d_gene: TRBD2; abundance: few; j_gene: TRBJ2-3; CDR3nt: TGCAGTGCTAGGGAGGGGCGGGAGTCGGCAGATACGCAGTATTTT; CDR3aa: CSAREGRESADTQYF
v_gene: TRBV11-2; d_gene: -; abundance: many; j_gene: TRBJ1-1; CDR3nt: TGTGCCAGCAGCAGATGGGGAGACAGTGAAGCTTTCTTT; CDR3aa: CASSRWGDSEAFF
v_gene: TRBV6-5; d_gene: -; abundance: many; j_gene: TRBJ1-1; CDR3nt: TGTGCCAGCAGTTACAGACCAGGGGAGATGAACACTGAAGCTTTCTTT; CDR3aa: CASSYRPGEMNTEAFF
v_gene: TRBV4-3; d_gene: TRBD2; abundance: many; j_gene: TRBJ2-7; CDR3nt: TGCGCCAGCAGCCAACTGGGACTAGCGGGAGACGAGCAGTACTTC; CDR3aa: CASSQLGLAGDEQYF
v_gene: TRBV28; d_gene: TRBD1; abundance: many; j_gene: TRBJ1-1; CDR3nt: TGTGCCAGCAGTGAATTGGGACAGATTAACACTGAAGCTTTCTTT; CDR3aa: CASSELGQINTEAFF
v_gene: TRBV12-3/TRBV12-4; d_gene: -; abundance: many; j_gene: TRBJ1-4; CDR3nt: TGTGCCAGCAACCGAGCAGGACCCCTGTTTTTT; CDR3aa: CASNRAGPLFF
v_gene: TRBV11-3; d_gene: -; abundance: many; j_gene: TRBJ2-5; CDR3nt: TGTGCCAGCAGTCCCCTGGGAGTACGGGAGACCCAGTACTTC; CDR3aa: CASSPLGVRETQYF
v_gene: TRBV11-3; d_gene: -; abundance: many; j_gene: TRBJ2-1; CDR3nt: TGTGCCAGCAGCGGAGACGGACCGAGCTCCTACAATGAGCAGTTCTTC; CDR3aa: CASSGDGPSSYNEQFF
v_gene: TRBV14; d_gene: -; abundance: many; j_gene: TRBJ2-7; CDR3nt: TGTGCCAGCAGCCAAATATCAACCTACGAGCAGTACTTC; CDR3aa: CASSQISTYEQYF
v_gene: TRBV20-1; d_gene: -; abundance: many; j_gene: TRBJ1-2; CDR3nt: TGCAGTGCTAAAGGTTCCGGCTCCGTAAATGGCTACACCTTC; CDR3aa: CSAKGSGSVNGYTF
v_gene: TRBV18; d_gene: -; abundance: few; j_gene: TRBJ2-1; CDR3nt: TGTGCCAGCTCGCTGCAAGGGGCAGCTTCCTACAATGAGCAGTTCTTC; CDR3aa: CASSLQGAASYNEQFF
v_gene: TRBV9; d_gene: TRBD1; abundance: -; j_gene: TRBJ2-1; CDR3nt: TGTGCCAGCAGCGTAGATCGGGACAGGTCCTACAATGAGCAGTTCTTC; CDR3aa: CASSVDRDRSYNEQFF
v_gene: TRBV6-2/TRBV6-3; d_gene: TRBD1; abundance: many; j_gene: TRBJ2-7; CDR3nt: TGTGCCAGCAGTTACCAAGACAGGGGCGAGCAGTACTTC; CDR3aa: CASSYQDRGEQYF
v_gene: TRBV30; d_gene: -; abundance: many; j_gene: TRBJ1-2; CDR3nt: TGTGCCTGGAGACCCGGGGCCGGGGGCTATGGCTACACCTTC; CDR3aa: CAWRPGAGGYGYTF
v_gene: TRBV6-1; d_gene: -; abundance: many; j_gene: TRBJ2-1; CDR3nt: TGTGCCAGCAGAGTTAGCGTACTCCTATACAATGAGCAGTTCTTC; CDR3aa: CASRVSVLLYNEQFF
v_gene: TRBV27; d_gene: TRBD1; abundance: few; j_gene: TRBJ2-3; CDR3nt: TGTGCCAGCAGTCCCAGGACAGGGGGCTTCACAGATACGCAGTATTTT; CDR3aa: CASSPRTGGFTDTQYF
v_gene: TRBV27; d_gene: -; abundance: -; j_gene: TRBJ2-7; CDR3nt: TGTGCCAGCAGCCCCCGGCCACCGGCCTACGAGCAGTACTTC; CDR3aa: CASSPRPPAYEQYF
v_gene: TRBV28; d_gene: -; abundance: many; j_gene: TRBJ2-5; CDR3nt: TGCGCCAGCAGCTTAACTCCCGAGACCCAGTACTTC; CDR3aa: CASSLTPETQYF
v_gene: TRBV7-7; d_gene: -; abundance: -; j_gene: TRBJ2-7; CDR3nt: TGTGCTAGCAGCTTGCGAAGGGGCGGATTCTACGAGCAGTACTTC; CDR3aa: CASSLRRGGFYEQYF
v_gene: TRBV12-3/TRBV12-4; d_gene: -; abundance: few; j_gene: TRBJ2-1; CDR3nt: TGTGCCAGCAGCCCGAGCCCCCCGCGGGGTGAGCAGTTCTTC; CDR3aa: CASSPSPPRGEQFF
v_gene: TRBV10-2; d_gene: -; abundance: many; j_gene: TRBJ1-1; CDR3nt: TGCGCCAGCAGTGAGTCGCCAGGCCGAAACACTGAAGCTTTCTTT; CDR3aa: CASSESPGRNTEAFF
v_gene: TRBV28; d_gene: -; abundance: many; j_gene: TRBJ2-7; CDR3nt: TGTGCCAGCAGTCCCAGGGATTGGAAAACCCAATACGAGCAGTACTTC; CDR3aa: CASSPRDWKTQYEQYF
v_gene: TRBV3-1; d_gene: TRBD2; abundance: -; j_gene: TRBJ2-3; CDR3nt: TGTGCCAGCAGCACGTCTAGCGGCTCGACAGATACGCAGTATTTT; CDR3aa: CASSTSSGSTDTQYF
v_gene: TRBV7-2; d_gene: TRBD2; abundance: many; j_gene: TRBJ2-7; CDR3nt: TGTGCCAGCAGCTTTCCGGGTGGCGGGAGGGCATCCTACGAGCAGTACTTC; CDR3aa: CASSFPGGGRASYEQYF
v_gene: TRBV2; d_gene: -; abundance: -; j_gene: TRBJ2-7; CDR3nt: TGTGCAGTTACAGGGGAGCAGTACTTC; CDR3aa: CAVTGEQYF
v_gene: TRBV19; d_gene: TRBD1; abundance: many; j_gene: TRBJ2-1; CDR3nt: TGTGCCAGTAGCTTGGACAGGGATGGCTTAGATGAGCAGTTCTTC; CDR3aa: CASSLDRDGLDEQFF
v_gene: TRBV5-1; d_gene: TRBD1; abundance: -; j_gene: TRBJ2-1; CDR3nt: TGCGCCAGCAGTGCCGGGACAGGGTACAATGAGCAGTTCTTC; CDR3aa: CASSAGTGYNEQFF
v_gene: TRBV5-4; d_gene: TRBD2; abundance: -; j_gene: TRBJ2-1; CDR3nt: TGTGCCAGCAGCTCGTCTAGCGGGACATCCTACAATGAGCAGTTCTTC; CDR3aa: CASSSSSGTSYNEQFF
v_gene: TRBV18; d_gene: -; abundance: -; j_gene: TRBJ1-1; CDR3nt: TGTGCCAGCTCACCACTCTCCTACAGTGAAGCTTTCTTT; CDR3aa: CASSPLSYSEAFF
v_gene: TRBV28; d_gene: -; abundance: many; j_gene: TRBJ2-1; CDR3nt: TGTGCCAGCAGGGAAGGGACCAATGAGCAGTTCTTC; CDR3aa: CASREGTNEQFF
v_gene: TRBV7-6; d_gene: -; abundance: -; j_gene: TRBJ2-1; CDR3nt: TGTGCCAGCAGCTTAGCCCCGGGATTCGGGCGGGCAGGCAATGAGCAGTTCTTC; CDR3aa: CASSLAPGFGRAGNEQFF
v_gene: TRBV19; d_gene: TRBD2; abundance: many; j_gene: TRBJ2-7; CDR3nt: TGTGCCAGTAGTGCAACTAGCGGGAGCTACGAGCAGTACTTC; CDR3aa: CASSATSGSYEQYF
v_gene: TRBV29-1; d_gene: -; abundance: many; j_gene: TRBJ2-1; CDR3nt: TGCAGCGTTGGGACCTACAATGAGCAGTTCTTC; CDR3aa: CSVGTYNEQFF
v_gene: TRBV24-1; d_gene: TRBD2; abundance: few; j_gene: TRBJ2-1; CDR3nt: TGTGCCACCAGTGTAACTAGCGGGTCCTACAATGAGCAGTTCTTC; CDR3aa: CATSVTSGSYNEQFF
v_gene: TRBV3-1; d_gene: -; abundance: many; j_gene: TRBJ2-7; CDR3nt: TGTGCCAGCAGCCGGGGACGGGAAAGCTCCTACGAGCAGTACTTC; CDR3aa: CASSRGRESSYEQYF
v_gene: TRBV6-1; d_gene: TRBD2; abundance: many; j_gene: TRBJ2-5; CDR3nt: TGTGCCAGCAGTACGGGACTAGCGGGAACTGAGACCCAGTACTTC; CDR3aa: CASSTGLAGTETQYF
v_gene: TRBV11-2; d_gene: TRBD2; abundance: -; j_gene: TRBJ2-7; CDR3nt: TGTGCCAGCAGCTTAGAGCTAGCGGAAAGCAACGAGCAGTACTTC; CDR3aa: CASSLELAESNEQYF
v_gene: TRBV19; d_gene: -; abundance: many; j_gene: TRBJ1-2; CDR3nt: TGTGCCAGTAGGAATGCTCAACAAATTCTTAACTATGGCTACACCTTC; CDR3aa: CASRNAQQILNYGYTF
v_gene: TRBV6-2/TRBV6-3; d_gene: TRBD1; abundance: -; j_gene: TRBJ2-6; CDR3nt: TGTGCCAGCAGTGAAGCCGGGACAGTAATCTCTGGGGCCAACGTCCTGACTTTC; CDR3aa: CASSEAGTVISGANVLTF
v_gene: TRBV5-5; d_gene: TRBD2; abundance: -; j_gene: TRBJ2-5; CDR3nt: TGTGCCAGCAGCTTGGAGGGAGGGAGATTGGAGACCCAGTACTTC; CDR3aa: CASSLEGGRLETQYF
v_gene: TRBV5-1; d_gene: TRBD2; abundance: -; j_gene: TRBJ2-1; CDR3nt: TGTGCCAGCAGCCAGGGCCAAGGACTAGCGGGAGTAGAGCAGTTCTTC; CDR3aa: CASSQGQGLAGVEQFF
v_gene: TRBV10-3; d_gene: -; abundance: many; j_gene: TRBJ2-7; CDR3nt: TGTGCCACCAGCAGGGAGGCGTACGAGCAGTACTTC; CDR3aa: CATSREAYEQYF
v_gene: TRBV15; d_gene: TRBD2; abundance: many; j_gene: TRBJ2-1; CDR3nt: TGTGCCACCAGCAGAGATTTAGCGGGAGGCTCCTACAATGAGCAGTTCTTC; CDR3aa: CATSRDLAGGSYNEQFF
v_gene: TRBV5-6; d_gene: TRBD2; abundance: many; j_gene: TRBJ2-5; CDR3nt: TGTGCCAGCAGCCCTGGGCTAGCGGGAGGTCAGGTAGAGACCCAGTACTTC; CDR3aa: CASSPGLAGGQVETQYF
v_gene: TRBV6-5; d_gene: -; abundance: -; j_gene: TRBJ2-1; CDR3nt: TGTGCCAGCAGTTATGAGACTAGTTCGCATGAGCAGTTCTTC; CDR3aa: CASSYETSSHEQFF
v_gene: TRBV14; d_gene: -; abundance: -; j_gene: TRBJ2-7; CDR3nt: TGTGCCAGCAGCCAAGAGGGCCGCAGGCAGTACTTC; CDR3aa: CASSQEGRRQYF
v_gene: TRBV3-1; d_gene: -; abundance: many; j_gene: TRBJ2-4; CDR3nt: TGTGCCAGCAGCCAAGCCTCAGGGTTAGTCAAAAACATTCAGTACTTC; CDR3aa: CASSQASGLVKNIQYF
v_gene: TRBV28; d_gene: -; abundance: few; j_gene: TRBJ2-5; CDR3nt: TGTGCCAGCAGGAAAGAATATGACCAGTACTTC; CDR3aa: CASRKEYDQYF
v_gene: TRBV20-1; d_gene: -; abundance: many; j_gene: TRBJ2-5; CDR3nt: TGCAGTGTCCGACCCGGCGACGAGACCCAGTACTTC; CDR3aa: CSVRPGDETQYF
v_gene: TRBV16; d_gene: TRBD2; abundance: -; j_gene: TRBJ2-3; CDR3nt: TGTGCCAGCAGCCCTCTAGCGGGAGGCGCAGATAGGCAGTATTTT; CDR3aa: CASSPLAGGADRQYF
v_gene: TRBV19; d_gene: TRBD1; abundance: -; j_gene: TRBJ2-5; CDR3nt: TGTGCCAGTAGTATTCAAGGGGGCCTCCAAGAGACCCAGTACTTC; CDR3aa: CASSIQGGLQETQYF
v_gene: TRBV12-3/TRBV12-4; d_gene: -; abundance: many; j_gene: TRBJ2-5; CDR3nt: TGTGCCAGCAGTTTCCGCGGGGAGACCCAGTACTTC; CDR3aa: CASSFRGETQYF